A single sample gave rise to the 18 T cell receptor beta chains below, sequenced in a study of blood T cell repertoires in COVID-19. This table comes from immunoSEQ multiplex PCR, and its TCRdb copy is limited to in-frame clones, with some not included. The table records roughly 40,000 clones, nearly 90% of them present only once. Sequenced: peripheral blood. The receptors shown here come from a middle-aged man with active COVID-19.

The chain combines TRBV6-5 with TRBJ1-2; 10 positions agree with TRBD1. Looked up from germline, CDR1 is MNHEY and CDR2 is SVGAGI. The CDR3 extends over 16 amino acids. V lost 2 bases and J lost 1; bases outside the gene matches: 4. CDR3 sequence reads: CASSYSGTGVNYGYTF. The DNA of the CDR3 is TGTGCCAGCAGTTACAGCGGGACAGGGGTTAACTATGGCTACACCTTC.

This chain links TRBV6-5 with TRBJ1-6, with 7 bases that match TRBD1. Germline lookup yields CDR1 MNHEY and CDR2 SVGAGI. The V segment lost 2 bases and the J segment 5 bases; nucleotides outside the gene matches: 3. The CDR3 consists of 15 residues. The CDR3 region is CASSYTGTDNSPLHF. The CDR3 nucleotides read TGTGCCAGCAGTTACACCGGGACAGATAATTCACCCCTCCACTTT.

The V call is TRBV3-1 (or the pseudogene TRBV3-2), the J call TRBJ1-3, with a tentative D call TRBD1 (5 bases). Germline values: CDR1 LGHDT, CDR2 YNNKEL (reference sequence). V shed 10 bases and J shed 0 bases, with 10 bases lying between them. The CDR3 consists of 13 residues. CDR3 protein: CATGGYSGNTIYF. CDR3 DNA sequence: TGTGCCACCGGGGGGTACTCTGGAAACACCATATATTTT.

CDR3 sequence reads: CASSLGGGSTEGYF. CDR3 DNA: TGTGCCAGCAGCTTAGGAGGAGGTAGCACAGAAGGGTATTTT. The chain is built from TRBV7-9 and TRBJ2-3; D might be TRBD2 (5 bases). Trimming stripped 1 base from V and 14 bases from J, with 19 bases between. The CDR3 runs 14 residues. The germline CDR1 and CDR2 sequences are SEHNR and FQNEAQ (reference sequence).

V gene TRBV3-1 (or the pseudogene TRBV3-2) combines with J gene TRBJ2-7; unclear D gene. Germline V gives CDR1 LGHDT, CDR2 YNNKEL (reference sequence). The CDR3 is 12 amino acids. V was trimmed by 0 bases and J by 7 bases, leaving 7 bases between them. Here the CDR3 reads CASSQDSWEQYF. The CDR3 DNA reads TGTGCCAGCAGCCAAGATAGCTGGGAGCAGTACTTC.

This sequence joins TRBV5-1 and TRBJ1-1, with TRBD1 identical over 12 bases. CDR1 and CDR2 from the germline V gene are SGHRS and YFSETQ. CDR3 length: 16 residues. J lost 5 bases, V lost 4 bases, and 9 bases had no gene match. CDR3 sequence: CASSRGTGGSFTEAFF. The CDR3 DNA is TGCGCCAGCAGCCGGGGGACAGGGGGCAGTTTTACTGAAGCTTTCTTT. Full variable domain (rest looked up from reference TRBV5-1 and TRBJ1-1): KAGVTQTPRYLIKTRGQQVTLSCSPISGHRSVSWYQQTPGQGLQFLFEYFSETQRNKGNFPGRFSGRQFSNSRSEMNVSTLELGDSALYLCASSRGTGGSFTEAFFGQGTRLTVV.

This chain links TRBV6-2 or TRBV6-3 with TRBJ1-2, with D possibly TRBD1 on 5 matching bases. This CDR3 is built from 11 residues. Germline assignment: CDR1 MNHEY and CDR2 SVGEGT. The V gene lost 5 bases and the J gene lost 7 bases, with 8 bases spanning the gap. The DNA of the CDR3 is TGTGCCAGCAGTCGGGGGATTGGCTACACCTTC. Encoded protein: CASSRGIGYTF.

CDR3 sequence (DNA): TGTGCCAGCAGACCGACAGACAATGAGCAGTTCTTC. This gives the protein CASRPTDNEQFF. This chain uses TRBV12-3 or TRBV12-4 with TRBJ2-1; possibly TRBD1 for D (5 bases). V dropped 6 bases and J dropped 5 bases, with 8 bases sitting between them. This CDR3 comprises 12 residues.

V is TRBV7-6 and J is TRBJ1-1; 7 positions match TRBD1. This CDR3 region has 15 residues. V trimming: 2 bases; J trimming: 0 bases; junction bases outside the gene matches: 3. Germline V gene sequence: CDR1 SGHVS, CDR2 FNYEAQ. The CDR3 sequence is CASSLWDSLNTEAFF. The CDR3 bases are TGTGCCAGCAGCTTATGGGACAGCCTGAACACTGAAGCTTTCTTT. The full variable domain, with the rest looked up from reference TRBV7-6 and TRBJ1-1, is GAGVSQSPRYKVTKRGQDVALRCDPISGHVSLYWYRQALGQGPEFLTYFNYEAQQDKSGLPNDRFSAERPEGSISTLTIQRTEQRDSAMYRCASSLWDSLNTEAFFGQGTRLTVV.

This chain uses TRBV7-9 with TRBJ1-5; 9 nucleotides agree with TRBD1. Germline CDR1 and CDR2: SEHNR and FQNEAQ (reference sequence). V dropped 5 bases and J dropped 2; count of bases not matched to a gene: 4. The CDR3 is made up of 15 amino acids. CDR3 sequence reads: CASSGTGLGNQPQHF. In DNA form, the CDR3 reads TGTGCCAGCAGCGGGACAGGGCTAGGCAATCAGCCCCAGCATTTT.

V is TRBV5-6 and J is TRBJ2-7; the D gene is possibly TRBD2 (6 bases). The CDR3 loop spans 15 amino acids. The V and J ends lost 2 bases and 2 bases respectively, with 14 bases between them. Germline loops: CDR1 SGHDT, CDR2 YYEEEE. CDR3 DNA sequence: TGTGCCAGCAGCTTCTTTTGGGGGGAGCCCTACGAGCAGTACTTC. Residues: CASSFFWGEPYEQYF.

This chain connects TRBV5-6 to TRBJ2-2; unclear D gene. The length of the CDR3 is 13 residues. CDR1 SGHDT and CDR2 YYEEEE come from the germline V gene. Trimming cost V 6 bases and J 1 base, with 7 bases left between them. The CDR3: CASILQNTGELFF. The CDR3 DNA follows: TGTGCCAGCATCTTACAGAACACCGGGGAGCTGTTTTTT.

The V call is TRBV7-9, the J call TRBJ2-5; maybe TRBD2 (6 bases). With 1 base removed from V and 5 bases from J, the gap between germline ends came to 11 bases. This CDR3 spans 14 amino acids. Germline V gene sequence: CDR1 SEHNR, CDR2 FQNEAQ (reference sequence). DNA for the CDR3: TGTGCCAGCAGCTTAGGCGGGGCCGGGGAGACCCAGTACTTC. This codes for CASSLGGAGETQYF.

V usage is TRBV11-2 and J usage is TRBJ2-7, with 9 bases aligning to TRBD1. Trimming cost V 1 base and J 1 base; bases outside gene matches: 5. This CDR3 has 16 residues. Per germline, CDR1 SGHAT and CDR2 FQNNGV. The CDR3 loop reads CASSLGGTGYSYEQYF. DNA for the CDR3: TGTGCCAGCAGCTTAGGTGGGACAGGGTATTCCTACGAGCAGTACTTC.

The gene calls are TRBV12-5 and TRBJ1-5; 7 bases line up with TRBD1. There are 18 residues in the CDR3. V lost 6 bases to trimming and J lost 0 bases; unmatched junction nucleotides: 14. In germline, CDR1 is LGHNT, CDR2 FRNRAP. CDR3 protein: CASGIDRTGAYSNQPQHF. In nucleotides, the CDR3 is TGTGCTAGTGGGATAGACCGAACAGGGGCTTATAGCAATCAGCCCCAGCATTTT.

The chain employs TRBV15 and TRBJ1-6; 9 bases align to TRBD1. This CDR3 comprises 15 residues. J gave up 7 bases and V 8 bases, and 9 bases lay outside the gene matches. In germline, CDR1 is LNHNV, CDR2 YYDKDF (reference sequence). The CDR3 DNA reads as TGTGCCACCGGACGAACCGGGACAGGGAATTCACCCCTCCACTTT. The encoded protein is CATGRTGTGNSPLHF.

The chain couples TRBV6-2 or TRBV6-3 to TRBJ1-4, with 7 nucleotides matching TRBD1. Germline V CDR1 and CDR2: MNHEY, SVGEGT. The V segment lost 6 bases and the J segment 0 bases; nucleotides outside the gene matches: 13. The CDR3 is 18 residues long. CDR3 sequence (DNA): TGTGCCAGCAGCGACCCAAGGACAGGAGGGGCAACTAATGAAAAACTGTTTTTT. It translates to CASSDPRTGGATNEKLFF.

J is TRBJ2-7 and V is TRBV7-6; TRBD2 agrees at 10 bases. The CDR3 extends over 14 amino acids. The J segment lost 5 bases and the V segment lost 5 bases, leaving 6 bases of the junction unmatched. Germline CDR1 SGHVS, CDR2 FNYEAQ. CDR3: CASSRSGGLDEQYF. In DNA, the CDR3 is TGTGCCAGCAGCCGTAGCGGGGGGCTCGACGAGCAGTACTTC.